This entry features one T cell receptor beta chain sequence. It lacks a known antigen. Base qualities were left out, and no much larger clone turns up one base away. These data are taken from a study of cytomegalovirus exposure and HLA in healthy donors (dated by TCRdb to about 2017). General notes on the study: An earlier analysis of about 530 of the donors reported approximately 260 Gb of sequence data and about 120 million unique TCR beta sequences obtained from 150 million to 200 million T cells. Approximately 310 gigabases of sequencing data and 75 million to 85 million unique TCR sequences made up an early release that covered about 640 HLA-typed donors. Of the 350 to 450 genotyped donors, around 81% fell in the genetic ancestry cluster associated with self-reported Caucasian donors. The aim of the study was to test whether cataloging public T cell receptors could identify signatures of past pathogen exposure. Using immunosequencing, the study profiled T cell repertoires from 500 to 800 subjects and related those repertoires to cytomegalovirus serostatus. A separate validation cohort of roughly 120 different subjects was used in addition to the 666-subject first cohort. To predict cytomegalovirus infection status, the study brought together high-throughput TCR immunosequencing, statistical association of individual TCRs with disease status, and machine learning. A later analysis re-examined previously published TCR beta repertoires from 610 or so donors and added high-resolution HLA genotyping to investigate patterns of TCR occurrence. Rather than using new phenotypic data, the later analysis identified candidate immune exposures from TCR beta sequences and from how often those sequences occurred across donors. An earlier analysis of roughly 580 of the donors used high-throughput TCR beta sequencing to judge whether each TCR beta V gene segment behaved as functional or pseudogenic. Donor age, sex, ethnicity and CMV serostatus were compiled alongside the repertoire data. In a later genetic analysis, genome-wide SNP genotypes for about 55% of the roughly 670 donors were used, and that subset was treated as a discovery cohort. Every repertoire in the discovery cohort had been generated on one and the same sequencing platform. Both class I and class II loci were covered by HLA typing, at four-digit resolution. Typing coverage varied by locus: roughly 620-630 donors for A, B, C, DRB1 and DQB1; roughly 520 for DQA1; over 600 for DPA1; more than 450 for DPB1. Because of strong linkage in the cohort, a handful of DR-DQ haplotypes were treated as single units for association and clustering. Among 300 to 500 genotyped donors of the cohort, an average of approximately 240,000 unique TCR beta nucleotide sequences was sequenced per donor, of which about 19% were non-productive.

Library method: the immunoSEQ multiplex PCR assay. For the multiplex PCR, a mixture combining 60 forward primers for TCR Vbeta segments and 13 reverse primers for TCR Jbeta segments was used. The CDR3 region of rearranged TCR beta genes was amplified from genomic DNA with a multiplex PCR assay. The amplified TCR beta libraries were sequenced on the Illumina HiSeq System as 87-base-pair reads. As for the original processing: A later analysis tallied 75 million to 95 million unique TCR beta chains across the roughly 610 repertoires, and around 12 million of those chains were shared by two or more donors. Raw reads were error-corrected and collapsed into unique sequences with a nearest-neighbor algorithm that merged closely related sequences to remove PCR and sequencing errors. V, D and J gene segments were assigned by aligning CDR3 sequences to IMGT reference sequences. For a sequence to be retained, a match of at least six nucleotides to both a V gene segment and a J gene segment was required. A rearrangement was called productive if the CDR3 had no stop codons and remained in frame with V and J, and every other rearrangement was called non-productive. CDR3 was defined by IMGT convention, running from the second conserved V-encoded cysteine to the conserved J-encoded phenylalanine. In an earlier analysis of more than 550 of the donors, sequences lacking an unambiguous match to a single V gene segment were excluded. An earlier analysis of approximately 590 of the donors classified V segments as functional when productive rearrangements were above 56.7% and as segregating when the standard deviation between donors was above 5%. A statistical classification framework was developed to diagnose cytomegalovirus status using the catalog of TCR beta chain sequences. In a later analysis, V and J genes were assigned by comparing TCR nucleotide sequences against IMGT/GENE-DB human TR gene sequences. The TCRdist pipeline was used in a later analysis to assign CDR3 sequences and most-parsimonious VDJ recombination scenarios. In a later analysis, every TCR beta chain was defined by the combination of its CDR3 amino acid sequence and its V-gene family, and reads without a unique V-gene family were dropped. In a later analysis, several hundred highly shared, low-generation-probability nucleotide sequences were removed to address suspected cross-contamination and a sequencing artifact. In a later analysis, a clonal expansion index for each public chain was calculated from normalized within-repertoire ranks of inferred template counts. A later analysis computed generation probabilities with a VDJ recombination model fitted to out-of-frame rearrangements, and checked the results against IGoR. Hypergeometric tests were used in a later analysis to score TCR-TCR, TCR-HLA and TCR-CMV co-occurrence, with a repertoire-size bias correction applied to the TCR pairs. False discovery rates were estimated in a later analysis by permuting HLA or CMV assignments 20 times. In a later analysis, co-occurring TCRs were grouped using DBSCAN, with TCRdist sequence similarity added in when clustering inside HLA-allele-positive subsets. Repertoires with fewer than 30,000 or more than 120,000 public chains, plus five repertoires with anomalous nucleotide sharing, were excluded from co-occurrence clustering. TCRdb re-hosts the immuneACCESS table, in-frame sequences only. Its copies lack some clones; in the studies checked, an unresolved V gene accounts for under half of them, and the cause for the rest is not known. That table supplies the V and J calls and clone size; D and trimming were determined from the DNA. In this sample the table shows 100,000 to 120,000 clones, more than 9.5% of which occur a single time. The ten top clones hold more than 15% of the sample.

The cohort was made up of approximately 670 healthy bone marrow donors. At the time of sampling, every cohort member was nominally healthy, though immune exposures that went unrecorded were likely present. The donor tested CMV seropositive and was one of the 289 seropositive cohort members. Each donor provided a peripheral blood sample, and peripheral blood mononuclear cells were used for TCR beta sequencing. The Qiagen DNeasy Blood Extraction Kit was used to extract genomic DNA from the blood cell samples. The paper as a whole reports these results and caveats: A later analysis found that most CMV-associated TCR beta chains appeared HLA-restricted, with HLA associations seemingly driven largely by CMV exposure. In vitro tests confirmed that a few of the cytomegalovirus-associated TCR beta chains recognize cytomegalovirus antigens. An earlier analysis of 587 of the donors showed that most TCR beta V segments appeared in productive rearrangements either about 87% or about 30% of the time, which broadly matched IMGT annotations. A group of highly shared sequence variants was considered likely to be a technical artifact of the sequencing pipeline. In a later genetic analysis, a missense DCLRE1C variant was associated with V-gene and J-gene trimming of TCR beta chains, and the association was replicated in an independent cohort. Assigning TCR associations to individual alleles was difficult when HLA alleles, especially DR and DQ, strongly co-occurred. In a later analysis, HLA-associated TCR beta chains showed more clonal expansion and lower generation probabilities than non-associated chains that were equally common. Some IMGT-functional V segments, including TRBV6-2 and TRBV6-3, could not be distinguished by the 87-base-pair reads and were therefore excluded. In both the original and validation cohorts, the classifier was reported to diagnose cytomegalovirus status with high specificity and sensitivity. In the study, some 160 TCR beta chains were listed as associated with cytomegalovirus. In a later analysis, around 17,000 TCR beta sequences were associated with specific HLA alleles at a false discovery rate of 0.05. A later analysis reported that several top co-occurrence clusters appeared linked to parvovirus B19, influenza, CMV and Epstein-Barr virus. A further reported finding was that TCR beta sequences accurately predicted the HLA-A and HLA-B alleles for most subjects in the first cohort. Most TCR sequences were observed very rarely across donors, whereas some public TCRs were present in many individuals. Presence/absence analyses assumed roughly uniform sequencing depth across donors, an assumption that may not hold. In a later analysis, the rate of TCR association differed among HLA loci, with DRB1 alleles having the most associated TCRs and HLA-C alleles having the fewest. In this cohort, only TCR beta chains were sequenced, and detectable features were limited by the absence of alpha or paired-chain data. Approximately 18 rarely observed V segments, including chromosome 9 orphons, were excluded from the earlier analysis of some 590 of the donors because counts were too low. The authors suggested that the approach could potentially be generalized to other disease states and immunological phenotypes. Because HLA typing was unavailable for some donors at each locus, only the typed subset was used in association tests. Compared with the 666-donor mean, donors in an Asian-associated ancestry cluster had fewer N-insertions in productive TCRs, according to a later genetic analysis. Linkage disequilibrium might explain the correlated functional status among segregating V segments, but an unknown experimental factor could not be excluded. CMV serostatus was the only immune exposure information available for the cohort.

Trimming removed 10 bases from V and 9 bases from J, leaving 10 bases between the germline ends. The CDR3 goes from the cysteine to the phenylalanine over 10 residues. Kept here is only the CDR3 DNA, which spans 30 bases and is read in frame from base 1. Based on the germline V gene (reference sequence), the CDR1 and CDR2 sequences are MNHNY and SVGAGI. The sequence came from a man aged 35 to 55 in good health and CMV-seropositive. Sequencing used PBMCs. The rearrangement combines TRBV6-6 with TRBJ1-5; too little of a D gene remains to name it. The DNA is TGTGCCACTAGAGGAGGGCCCCAGCATTTT. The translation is CATRGGPQHF.